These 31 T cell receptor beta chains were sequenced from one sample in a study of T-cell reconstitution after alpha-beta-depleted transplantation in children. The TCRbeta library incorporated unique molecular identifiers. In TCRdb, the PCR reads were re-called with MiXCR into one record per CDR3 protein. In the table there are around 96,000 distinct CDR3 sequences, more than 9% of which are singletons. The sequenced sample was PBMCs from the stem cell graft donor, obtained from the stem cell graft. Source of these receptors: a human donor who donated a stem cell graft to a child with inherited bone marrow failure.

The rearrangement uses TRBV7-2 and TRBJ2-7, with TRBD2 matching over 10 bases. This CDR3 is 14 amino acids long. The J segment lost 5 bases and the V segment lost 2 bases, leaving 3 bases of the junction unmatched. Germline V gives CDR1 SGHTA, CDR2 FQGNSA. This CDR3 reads CASSLKLAGNEQYF. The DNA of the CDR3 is TGTGCCAGCAGCTTAAAACTAGCGGGAAACGAGCAGTACTTC. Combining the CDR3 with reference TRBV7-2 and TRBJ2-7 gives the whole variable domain GAGVSQSPSNKVTEKGKDVELRCDPISGHTALYWYRQSLGQGLEFLIYFQGNSAPDKSGLPSDRFSAERTGGSVSTLTIQRTQQEDSAVYLCASSLKLAGNEQYFGPGTRLTVT.

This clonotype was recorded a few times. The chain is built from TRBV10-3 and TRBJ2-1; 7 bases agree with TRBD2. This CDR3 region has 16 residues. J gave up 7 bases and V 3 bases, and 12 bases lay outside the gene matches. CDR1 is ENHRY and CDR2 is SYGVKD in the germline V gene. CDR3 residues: CAISDLRTGAGNEQFF. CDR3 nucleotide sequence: TGTGCCATCAGTGATCTTCGGACGGGAGCGGGGAATGAGCAGTTCTTC.

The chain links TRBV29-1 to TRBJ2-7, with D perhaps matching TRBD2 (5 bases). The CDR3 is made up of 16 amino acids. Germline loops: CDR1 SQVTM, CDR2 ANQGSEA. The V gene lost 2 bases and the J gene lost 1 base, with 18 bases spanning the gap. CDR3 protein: CSVESAPDEGSYEQYF. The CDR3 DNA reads TGCAGCGTTGAATCGGCACCTGACGAGGGTTCCTACGAGCAGTACTTC.

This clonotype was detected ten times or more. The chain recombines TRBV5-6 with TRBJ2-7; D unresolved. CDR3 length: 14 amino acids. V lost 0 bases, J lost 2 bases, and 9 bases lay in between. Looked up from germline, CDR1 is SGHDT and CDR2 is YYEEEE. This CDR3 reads CASSLVQATYEQYF. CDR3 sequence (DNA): TGTGCCAGCAGCTTGGTTCAGGCTACCTACGAGCAGTACTTC.

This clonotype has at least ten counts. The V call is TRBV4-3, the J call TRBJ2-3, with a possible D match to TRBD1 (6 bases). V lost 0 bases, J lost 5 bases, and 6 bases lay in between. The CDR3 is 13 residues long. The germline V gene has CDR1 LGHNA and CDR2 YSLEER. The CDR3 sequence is CASSQEGGDTQYF. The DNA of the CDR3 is TGCGCCAGCAGCCAAGAAGGGGGAGATACGCAGTATTTT.

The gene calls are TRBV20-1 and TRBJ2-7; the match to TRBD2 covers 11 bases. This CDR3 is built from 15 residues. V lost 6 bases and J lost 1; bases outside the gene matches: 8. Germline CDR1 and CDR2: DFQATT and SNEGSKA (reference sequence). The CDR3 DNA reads TGCAGTGCGCCGTCCGGGACTAGCGGTTCCTACGAGCAGTACTTC. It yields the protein CSAPSGTSGSYEQYF.

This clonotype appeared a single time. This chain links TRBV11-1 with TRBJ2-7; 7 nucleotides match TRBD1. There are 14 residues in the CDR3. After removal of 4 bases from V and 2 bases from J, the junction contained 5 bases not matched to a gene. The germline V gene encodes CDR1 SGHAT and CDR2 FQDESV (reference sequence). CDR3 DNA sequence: TGTGCCAGCAGCTCCGGGACAGAGACCTACGAGCAGTACTTC. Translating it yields CASSSGTETYEQYF.

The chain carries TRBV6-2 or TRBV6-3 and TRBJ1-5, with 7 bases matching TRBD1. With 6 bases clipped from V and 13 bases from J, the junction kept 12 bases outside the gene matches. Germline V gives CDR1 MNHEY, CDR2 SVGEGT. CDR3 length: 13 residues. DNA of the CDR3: TGTGCCAGCAGCAGCGACAGGGCCACGAGACAGCATTTT. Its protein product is CASSSDRATRQHF.

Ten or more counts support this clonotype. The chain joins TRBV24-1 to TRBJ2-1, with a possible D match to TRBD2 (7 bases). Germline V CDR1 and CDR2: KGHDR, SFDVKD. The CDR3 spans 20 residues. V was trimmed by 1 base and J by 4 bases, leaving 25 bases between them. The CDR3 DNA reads TGTGCCACCAGTGATTTCGGGCAGGGGAGGGACTCAAGGGGGTACAATGAGCAGTTCTTC. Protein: CATSDFGQGRDSRGYNEQFF.

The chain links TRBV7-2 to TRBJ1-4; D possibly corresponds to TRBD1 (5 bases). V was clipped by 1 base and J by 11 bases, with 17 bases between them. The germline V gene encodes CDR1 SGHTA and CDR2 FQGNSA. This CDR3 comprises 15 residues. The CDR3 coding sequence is TGTGCCAGCAGCTTAGAAGGGACGACCGGGCTGAAACTGTTTTTT. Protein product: CASSLEGTTGLKLFF.

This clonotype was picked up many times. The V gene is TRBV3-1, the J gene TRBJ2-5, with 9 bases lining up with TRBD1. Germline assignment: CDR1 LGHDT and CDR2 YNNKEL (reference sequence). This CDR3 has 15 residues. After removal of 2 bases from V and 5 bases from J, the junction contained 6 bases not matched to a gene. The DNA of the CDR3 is TGTGCCAGCAGCCAATACAGACAGGGGGATGAGACCCAGTACTTC. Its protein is CASSQYRQGDETQYF.

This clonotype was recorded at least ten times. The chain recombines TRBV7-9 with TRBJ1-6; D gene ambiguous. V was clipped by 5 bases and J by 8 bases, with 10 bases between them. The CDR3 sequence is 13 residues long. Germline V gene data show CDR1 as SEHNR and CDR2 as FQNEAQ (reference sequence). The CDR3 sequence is CASSVDGDSPLHF. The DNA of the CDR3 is TGTGCCAGCAGCGTCGATGGGGATTCACCCCTCCACTTT. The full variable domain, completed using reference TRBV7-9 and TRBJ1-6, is DTGVSQNPRHKITKRGQNVTFRCDPISEHNRLYWYRQTLGQGPEFLTYFQNEAQLEKSRLLSDRFSAERPKGSFSTLEIQRTEQGDSAMYLCASSVDGDSPLHFGNGTRLTVT.

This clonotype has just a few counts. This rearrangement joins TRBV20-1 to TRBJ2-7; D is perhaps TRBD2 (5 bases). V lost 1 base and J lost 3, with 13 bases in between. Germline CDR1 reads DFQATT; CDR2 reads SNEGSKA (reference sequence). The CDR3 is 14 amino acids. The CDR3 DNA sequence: TGCAGTGCTAGAGCCCTAGCATCTCTCTACGAGCAGTACTTC. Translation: CSARALASLYEQYF.

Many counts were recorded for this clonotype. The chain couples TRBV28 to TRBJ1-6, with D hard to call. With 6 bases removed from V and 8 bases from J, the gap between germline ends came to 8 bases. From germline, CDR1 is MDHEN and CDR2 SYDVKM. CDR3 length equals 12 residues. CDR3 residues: CASRADYSPLHF. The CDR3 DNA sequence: TGTGCCAGCAGGGCAGATTATTCACCCCTCCACTTT.

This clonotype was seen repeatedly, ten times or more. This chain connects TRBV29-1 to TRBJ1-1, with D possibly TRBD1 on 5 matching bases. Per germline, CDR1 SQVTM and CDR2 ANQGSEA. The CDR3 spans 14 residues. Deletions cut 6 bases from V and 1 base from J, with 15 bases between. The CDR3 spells CSVFTPGGNTEAFF. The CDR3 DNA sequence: TGCAGCGTGTTTACCCCTGGGGGGAACACTGAAGCTTTCTTT.

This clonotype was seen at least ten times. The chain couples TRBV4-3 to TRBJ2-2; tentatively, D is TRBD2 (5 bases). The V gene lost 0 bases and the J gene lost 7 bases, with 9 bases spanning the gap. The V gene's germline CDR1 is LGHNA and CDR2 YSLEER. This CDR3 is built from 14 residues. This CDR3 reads CASSQDAGIGELFF. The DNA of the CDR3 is TGCGCCAGCAGCCAAGATGCCGGGATCGGGGAGCTGTTTTTT.

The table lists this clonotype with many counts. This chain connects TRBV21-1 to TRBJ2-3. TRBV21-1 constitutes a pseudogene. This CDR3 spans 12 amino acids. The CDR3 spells CASSKVKDTQYF. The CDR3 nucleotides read TGTGCCAGCAGCAAAGTTAAAGATACGCAGTATTTT.

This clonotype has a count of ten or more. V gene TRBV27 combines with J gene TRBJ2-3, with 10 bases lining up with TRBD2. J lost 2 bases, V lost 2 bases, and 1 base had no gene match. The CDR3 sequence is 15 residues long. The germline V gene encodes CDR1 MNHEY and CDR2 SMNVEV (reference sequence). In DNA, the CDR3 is TGTGCCAGCAGTTTAACTAGCGGGATCACAGATACGCAGTATTTT. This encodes CASSLTSGITDTQYF.

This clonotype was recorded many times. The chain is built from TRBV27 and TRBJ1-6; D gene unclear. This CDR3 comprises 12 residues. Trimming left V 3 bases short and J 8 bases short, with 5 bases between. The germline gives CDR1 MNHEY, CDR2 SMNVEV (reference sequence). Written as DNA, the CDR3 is TGTGCCAGCAGTTTTACAGATTCACCCCTCCACTTT. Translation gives CASSFTDSPLHF.

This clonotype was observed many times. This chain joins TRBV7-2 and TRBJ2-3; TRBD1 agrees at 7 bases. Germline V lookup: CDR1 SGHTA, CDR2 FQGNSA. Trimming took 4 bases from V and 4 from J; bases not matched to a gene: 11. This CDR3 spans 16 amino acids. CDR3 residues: CASSSFGEGAADTQYF. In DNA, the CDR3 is TGTGCCAGCAGCTCGTTTGGAGAGGGGGCCGCAGATACGCAGTATTTT.

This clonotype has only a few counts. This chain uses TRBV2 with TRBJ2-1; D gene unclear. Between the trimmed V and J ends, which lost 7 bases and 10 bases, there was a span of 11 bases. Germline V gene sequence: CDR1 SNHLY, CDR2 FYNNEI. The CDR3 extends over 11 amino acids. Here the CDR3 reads CASKDLGEQFF. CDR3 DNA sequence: TGTGCCAGCAAGGATCTGGGGGAGCAGTTCTTC.

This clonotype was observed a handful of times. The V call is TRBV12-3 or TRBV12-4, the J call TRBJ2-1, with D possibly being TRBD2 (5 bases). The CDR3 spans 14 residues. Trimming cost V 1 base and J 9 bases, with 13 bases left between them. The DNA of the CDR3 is TGTGCCAGCAGTTTAGTCGCTAGCCTGGGTGAGCAGTTCTTC. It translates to CASSLVASLGEQFF.

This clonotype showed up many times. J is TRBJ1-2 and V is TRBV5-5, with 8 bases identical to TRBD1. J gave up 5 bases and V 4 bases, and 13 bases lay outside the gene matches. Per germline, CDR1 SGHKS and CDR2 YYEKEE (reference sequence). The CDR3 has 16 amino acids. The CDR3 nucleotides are TGTGCCAGCAGCCCCCAGGGGGCAGGTGGGCCTTATGGCTACACCTTC. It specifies CASSPQGAGGPYGYTF.

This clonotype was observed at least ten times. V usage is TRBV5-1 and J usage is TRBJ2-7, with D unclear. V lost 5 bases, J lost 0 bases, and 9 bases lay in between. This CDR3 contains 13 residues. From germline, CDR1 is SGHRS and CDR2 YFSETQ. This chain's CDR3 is CASSQANSYEQYF. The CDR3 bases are TGCGCCAGCAGTCAGGCCAACTCCTACGAGCAGTACTTC.

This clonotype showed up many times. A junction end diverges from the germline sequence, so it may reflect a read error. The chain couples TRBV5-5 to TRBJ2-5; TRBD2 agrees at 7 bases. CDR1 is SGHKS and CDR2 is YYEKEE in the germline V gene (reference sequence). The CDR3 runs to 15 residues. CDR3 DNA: TGTGCCAGCAGAAGAAGCGGGGATGTAAAAGAGACCCAGTATTTC. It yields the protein CASRRSGDVKETQYF. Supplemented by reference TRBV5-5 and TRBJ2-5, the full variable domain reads DAGVTQSPTHLIKTRGQQVTLRCSPISGHKSVSWYQQVLGQGPQFIFQYYEKEERGRGNFPDRFSARQFPNYSSELNVNALLLGDSALYLCASRRSGDVKETQYFGPGTRLLVL.

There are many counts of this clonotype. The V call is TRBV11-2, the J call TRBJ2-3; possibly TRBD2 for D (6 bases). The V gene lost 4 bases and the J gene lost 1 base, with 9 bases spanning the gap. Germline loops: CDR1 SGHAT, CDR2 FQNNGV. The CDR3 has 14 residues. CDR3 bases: TGTGCCAGCAGCTCCCCTAGCGGCACAGATACGCAGTATTTT. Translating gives CASSSPSGTDTQYF.

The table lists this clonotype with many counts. CDR3 amino acids: CSARSRTGATTGELFF. The CDR3 DNA reads as TGCAGTGCTAGATCACGGACAGGGGCCACGACCGGGGAGCTGTTTTTT. This sequence joins TRBV20-1 and TRBJ2-2; 9 bases map to TRBD1. The V segment lost 2 bases and the J segment 5 bases; nucleotides outside the gene matches: 9. The CDR3 consists of 16 residues. Germline CDR1 DFQATT, CDR2 SNEGSKA (reference sequence).

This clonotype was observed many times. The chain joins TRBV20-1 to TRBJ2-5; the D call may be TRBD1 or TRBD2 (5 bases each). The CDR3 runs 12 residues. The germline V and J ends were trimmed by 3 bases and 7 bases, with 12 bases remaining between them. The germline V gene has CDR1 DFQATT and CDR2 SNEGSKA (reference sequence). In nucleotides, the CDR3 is TGCAGTGCTAGGCCTTATGGGGGGACCCAGTACTTC. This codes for CSARPYGGTQYF.

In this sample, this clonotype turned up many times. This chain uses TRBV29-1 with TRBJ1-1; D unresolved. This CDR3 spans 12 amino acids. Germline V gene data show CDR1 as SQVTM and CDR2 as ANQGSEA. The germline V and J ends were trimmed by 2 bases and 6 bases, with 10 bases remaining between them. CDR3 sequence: CSVETGKPEAFF. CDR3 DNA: TGCAGCGTTGAAACCGGGAAACCTGAAGCTTTCTTT.

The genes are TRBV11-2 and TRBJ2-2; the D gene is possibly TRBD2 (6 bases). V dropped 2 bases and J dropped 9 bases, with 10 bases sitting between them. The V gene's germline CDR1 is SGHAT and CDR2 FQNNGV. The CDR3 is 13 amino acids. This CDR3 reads CASSLRLGRELFF. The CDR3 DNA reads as TGTGCCAGCAGCTTAAGACTAGGCCGGGAGCTGTTTTTT.

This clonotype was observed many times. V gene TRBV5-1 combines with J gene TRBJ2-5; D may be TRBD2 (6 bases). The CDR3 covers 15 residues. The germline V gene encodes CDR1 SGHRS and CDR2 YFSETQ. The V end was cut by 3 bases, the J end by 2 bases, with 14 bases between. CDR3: CASSSMGGGQETQYF. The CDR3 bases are TGCGCCAGCAGCTCGATGGGAGGAGGGCAAGAGACCCAGTACTTC. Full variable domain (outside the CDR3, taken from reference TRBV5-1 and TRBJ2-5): KAGVTQTPRYLIKTRGQQVTLSCSPISGHRSVSWYQQTPGQGLQFLFEYFSETQRNKGNFPGRFSGRQFSNSRSEMNVSTLELGDSALYLCASSSMGGGQETQYFGPGTRLLVL.